The T cell receptor beta chain under discussion was sequenced for a study of control samples from healthy donors and cancer patients. Germline V gene sequence: CDR1 SGHNT, CDR2 YENEEA. V lost 5 bases to trimming and J lost 4 bases, with 5 bases between them. The CDR3 is 12 residues long. Assay: immunoSEQ multiplex PCR; the TCRdb copy retains only in-frame clones and omits some. The sample holds about 140,000 clones; roughly nine tenths are singletons and the top ten take roughly 10%. The sequence derives from a woman aged 25 to 39 in good health. The sample taken for sequencing was blood. The chain is built from TRBV11-3 and TRBJ2-2; either TRBD1 or TRBD2 may supply D (5 bases each). CDR3 bases: TGTGCCAGCAGCGGGGGCACCGGGGAGCTGTTTTTT. Translation: CASSGGTGELFF. Drawing the rest from reference TRBV11-3 and TRBJ2-2, the complete variable domain is EAGVVQSPRYKIIEKKQPVAFWCNPISGHNTLYWYLQNLGQGPELLIRYENEEAVDDSQLPKDRFSAERLKGVDSTLKIQPAELGDSAVYLCASSGGTGELFFGEGSRLTVL.